This entry concerns a single T cell receptor (beta chain). The data originate from a study of blood T cell repertoires in COVID-19. Across the whole study: PBMCs, B-cell-depleted T cells, or T cells were the source of the cDNA or gDNA that made up the material.

Germline values: CDR1 SNHLY, CDR2 FYNNEI. Trimming left V 4 bases short and J 4 bases short, with 13 bases between. This CDR3 is 15 amino acids long. As handled by the study authors: Researchers report that nucleated cell counts were estimated from reference gene primer amplification. Here immunoSEQ multiplex PCR was the method, and the copy in TCRdb shows in-frame clones only, minus some. V and J calls and clone size come straight from that table; D and trimming were deduced from the DNA. The table lists fewer than 150,000 clones, just under 90% of them singletons, with roughly 4% in the top ten. Material: peripheral blood. The source of this sequence is a woman aged 40-49 years with acute or convalescent COVID-19. V and J are TRBV2 and TRBJ2-2; D is undetermined. The CDR3 spells CASSAVGTSTGELFF. In DNA, the CDR3 is TGTGCCAGCAGTGCGGTGGGCACCAGCACCGGGGAGCTGTTTTTT.